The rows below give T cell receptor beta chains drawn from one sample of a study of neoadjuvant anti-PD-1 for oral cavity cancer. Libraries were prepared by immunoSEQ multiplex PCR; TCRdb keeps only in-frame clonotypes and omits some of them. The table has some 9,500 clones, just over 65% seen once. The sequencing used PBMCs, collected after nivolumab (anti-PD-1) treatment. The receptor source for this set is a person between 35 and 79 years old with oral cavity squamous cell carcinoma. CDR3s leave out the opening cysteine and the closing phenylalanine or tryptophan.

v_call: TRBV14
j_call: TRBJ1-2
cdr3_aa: ASSQESRGLIAGAYGYT

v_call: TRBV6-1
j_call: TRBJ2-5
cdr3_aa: ASSELGQKETQY

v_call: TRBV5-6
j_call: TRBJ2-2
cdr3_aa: ASSYIWTSGGSGELF

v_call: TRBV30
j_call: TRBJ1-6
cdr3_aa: AWSVLGEPLH

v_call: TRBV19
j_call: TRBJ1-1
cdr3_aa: ASNLKGGLGDTEAF

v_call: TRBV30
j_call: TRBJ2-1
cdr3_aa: AWSVRMNYEQF

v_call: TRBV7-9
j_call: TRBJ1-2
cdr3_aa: ASDPGGGRRYT

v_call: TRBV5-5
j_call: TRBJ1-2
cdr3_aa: ASSLNDRVREYGYT

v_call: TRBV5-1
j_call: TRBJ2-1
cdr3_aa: ASSLLASSSYNEQF

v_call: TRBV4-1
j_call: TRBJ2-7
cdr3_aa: ASSQEVGRVYEQY

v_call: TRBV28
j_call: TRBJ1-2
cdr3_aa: ASIGSLRAGYGYT

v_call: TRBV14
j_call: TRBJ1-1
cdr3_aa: ASSQTGEPYTEAF

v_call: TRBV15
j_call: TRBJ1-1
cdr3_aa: ATSRWGGNTEAF

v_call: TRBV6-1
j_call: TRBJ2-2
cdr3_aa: ASKPRRNTGELF

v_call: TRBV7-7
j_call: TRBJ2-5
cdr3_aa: ASSLYRAGGTQY

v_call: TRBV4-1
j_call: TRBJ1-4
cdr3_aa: ASSQANLGLATNEKLF

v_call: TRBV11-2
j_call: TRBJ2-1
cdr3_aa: ASSPGLAGGNEQF

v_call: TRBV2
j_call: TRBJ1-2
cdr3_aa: ASRRGGLNYGYT

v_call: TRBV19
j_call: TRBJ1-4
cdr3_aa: ASKPGQAYEKLF

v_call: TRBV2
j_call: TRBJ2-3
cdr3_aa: ASVGRTSGGPTDTQY

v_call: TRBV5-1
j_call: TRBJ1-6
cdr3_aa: ASSLEADYNSPLH

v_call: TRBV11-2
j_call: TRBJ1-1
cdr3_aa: ASSFAPMNTEAF

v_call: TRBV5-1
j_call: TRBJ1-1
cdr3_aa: ATKPGLNTEAF

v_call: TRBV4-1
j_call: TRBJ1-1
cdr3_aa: ASSQAQGFTEAF

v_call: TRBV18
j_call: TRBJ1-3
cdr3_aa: ASSPQRGRNTIY

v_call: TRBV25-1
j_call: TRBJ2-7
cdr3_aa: ASSGPGLGSTYEQY

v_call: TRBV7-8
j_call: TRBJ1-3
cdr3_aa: ASSFLRGGGNTIY

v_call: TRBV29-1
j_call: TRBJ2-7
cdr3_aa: SVEDGGVGLAGNEQY

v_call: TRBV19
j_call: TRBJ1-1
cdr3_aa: ASGPGEAF

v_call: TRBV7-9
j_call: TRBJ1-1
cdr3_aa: ASSLAPVDTEAF

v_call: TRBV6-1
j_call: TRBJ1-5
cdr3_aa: ASGGVSNNQPQH

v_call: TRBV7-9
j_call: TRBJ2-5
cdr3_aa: ASSSPTGRQLGGTQY

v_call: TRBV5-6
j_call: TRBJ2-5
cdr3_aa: ASSSRKGQETQY

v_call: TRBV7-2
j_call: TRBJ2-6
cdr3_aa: ASSLGGSGANVLT

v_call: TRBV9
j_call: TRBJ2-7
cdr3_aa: ASSVGGRAQTQRGEQY

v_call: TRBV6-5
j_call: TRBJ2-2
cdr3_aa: ASSWGNTGELF

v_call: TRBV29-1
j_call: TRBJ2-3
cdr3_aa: SVDFGSGTDTQY

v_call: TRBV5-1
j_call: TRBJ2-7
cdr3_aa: ASRRSESYEQY

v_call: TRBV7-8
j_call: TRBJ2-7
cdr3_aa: ASSPSLARSSYEQY

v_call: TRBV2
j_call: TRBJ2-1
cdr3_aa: ASKFVPGQGNEQF

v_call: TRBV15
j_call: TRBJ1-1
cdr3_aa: ATSRDLRGAEAF

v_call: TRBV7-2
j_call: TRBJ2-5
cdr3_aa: ASSPGTSGRNQY

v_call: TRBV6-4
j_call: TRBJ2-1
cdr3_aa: ATPQAGADYEQF

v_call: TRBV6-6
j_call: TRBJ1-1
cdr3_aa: ASGGGTYTEAF

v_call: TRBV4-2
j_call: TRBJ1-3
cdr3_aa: ASSQAGDSGNTIY

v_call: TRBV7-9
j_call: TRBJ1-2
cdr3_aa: ASSPTGDRGNYGYT

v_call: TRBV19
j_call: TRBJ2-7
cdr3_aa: ASSSTGGYEQY

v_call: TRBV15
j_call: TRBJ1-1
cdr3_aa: ATSIRNTEAF

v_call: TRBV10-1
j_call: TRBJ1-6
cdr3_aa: ASSESIDQGALVSPLH

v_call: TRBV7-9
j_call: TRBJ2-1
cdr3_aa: ASSLVQEGLRQF

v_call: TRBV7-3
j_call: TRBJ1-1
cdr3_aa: ASSLTRDRGDTEAF

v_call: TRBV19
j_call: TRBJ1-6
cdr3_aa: ASSPRGSPLH

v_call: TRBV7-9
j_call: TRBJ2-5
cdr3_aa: ASSLGLREWETQY

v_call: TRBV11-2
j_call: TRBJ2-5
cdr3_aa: ASRWTGETQY